Shown below are 22 T cell receptor beta chains from a single sample sequenced in a study of blood T cells in healthy people across ages. PCR was performed a second time for about 6 to 12 cycles using a sample-barcoded 5' primer and a J-beta primer mix. Each CDR3 protein is one row after TCRdb ran MiXCR on the 5' RACE reads. The sample consists of about 680,000 distinct CDR3 sequences, 45% to 50% of them appearing once. What was sequenced was blood. These receptors all stem from a woman aged 60-70 years in good health.

The chain couples TRBV20-1 to TRBJ2-3, with D possibly TRBD2 on 5 matching bases. Per germline, CDR1 DFQATT and CDR2 SNEGSKA (reference sequence). CDR3 length: 15 residues. With 4 bases removed from V and 4 bases from J, the gap between germline ends came to 18 bases. The CDR3 region is CSATAEGDVADTQYF. The CDR3 DNA reads as TGCAGTGCTACCGCTGAGGGAGACGTGGCAGATACGCAGTATTTT.

This clonotype came up many times. The chain links TRBV7-2 to TRBJ2-3; D gene uncertain. V shed 4 bases and J shed 4 bases, with 6 bases lying between them. This CDR3 has 12 residues. Per germline, CDR1 SGHTA and CDR2 FQGNSA. The CDR3 protein is CASSSRSDTQYF. The DNA for the CDR3 is TGTGCCAGCAGCTCCAGGTCAGATACGCAGTATTTT.

The chain joins TRBV20-1 to TRBJ1-5; 7 bases fit TRBD1. There are 16 residues in the CDR3. The germline CDR1 and CDR2 sequences are DFQATT and SNEGSKA (reference sequence). The junction had 8 bases not matched to a gene; V was cut back by 0 bases and J by 3 bases. In nucleotides, the CDR3 is TGCAGTGCTAGAGAGACGGGACAGCTAGACAATCAGCCCCAGCATTTT. Protein sequence: CSARETGQLDNQPQHF.

This clonotype has more than one count but fewer than ten. The gene calls are TRBV5-1 and TRBJ1-2; TRBD1 matches 9 bases. The germline gives CDR1 SGHRS, CDR2 YFSETQ. The trim removed 0 bases at V and 6 bases at J, leaving 15 bases unmatched. This CDR3 has 18 residues. This chain's CDR3 is CASSLAPPPGQGQDGYTF. The CDR3 DNA is TGCGCCAGCAGCTTGGCCCCTCCACCGGGACAGGGACAGGATGGCTACACCTTC.

For the CDR3, the DNA is TGCAGTAATAGTATTGGCACAGATACGCAGTATTTT. Translation gives CSNSIGTDTQYF. V and J are TRBV20-1 and TRBJ2-3; the D is unclear. This CDR3 contains 12 residues. Germline CDR1 reads DFQATT; CDR2 reads SNEGSKA (reference sequence). V lost 8 bases and J lost 1, with 10 bases in between.

The V and J genes are TRBV4-1 and TRBJ2-1; TRBD2 might be the D (6 bases). The J call may be mistaken, given a closer DNA end match to TRBJ2-7. Germline V gives CDR1 MGHRA, CDR2 YSYEKL. This CDR3 region has 14 residues. The DNA for the CDR3 is TGCGCCAGCAGCCACGGGGGTTCCTACAATGAGCAGTACTTC. Translating gives CASSHGGSYNEQYF.

The chain links TRBV11-2 to TRBJ2-7, with unresolved D. The CDR3 loop spans 13 amino acids. The germline gives CDR1 SGHAT, CDR2 FQNNGV. V lost 5 bases, J lost 6 bases, and 14 bases lay in between. The CDR3: CASSPTAVGEQYF. CDR3 bases: TGTGCCAGCAGCCCCACGGCGGTAGGCGAGCAGTACTTC.

A few counts support this clonotype. One end of the junction fails to match germline, which may point to a read error. The J gene is TRBJ2-5, the V gene TRBV12-3 or TRBV12-4; tentative D call: TRBD2 (5 bases). The CDR3 spans 11 residues. CDR3 DNA: TGTGCCAGCACTTTAGGGAGGACCCAGTACTTC. Translated: CASTLGRTQYF.

CDR3 DNA: TGCGCCAGCAGCCAAGATTTGATGGCGCTAAGAGTGTATGAGCAGTTCTTC. Translation gives CASSQDLMALRVYEQFF. The genes are TRBV4-3 and TRBJ2-1; D gene unclear. The CDR3 is 17 amino acids. V was cut by 0 bases and J by 8 bases, with 20 bases left in between. Germline V gives CDR1 LGHNA, CDR2 YSLEER.

Comment on this clonotype: The junction does not match germline at one end; this may be a read error. This rearrangement joins TRBV28 to TRBJ1-1; D is perhaps TRBD1 (6 bases). Germline V gene data show CDR1 as MDHEN and CDR2 as SYDVKM. CDR3 length: 14 amino acids. CDR3 sequence: CAGSPDSRYTEAFF. The CDR3 coding sequence is TGTGCCGGCAGTCCGGACAGCCGATACACTGAAGCTTTCTTT.

The CDR3 region is CASSLTNRDEQYF. The CDR3 DNA follows: TGTGCCAGCAGCTTAACGAACAGGGACGAGCAGTACTTC. This chain joins TRBV7-3 and TRBJ2-7, with TRBD1 as a possible D gene (6 bases). V lost 0 bases and J 5 bases, leaving 8 bases between the germline ends. This CDR3 contains 13 residues. Germline-derived CDR1 and CDR2 are SGHTA and FQGTGA. Combining the CDR3 with reference TRBV7-3 and TRBJ2-7 gives the whole variable domain GAGVSQTPSNKVTEKGKYVELRCDPISGHTALYWYRQSLGQGPEFLIYFQGTGAADDSGLPNDRFFAVRPEGSVSTLKIQRTERGDSAVYLCASSLTNRDEQYFGPGTRLTVT.

This clonotype was counted only a few times. This chain uses TRBV29-1 with TRBJ2-3, with TRBD2 matching over 9 bases. Germline V gives CDR1 SQVTM, CDR2 ANQGSEA. The V and J ends lost 4 bases and 3 bases, in that order; junction bases with no gene match: 11. The CDR3 consists of 16 residues. The CDR3 is CSVGSPSGTPTDTQYF. Here the CDR3 DNA reads TGCAGCGTTGGAAGCCCTAGCGGGACCCCGACAGATACGCAGTATTTT.

The chain uses TRBV20-1 and TRBJ2-1; 14 bases match TRBD2. The V gene end was trimmed by 3 bases and the J gene end by 4 bases; junction bases not matched to a gene: 17. CDR3 size: 20 residues. Germline V gives CDR1 DFQATT, CDR2 SNEGSKA (reference sequence). CDR3 amino acids: CSASVPGTSGSLLKYNEQFF. Here the CDR3 DNA reads TGCAGTGCTAGTGTCCCCGGGACTAGCGGGAGCCTCCTTAAGTACAATGAGCAGTTCTTC.

This CDR3 reads CASTRAQGAYEQYF. CDR3 sequence (DNA): TGTGCCAGCACCAGAGCCCAGGGGGCCTACGAGCAGTACTTC. The chain combines TRBV12-3 or TRBV12-4 with TRBJ2-7; 7 nucleotides line up with TRBD1. The CDR3 runs to 14 residues. After removal of 7 bases from V and 2 bases from J, the junction contained 8 bases not matched to a gene.

This clonotype was observed a few times. This chain uses TRBV7-3 with TRBJ2-1; D is undetermined. Germline loops: CDR1 SGHTA, CDR2 FQGTGA. Trimming pared 4 bases from V and 6 bases from J, leaving 19 bases between. CDR3 length: 16 residues. The CDR3 protein is CASSSRVAITGNEQFF. CDR3 sequence (DNA): TGTGCCAGCAGCTCCCGGGTTGCGATTACCGGCAATGAGCAGTTCTTC.

The genes are TRBV28 and TRBJ1-1; D is ambiguous. Germline V gene lookup returns CDR1 MDHEN and CDR2 SYDVKM. V lost 6 bases and J lost 1, with 6 bases in between. This CDR3 spans 12 amino acids. This chain's CDR3 is CASSTSNTEAFF. The CDR3 nucleotides read TGTGCCAGCAGCACCTCGAACACTGAAGCTTTCTTT.

This clonotype was found a few times. The chain recombines TRBV7-9 with TRBJ2-5, with TRBD1 matching over 7 bases. Trimming removed 3 bases from V and 5 bases from J; junction bases left unmatched: 9. Per germline, CDR1 SEHNR and CDR2 FQNEAQ (reference sequence). The CDR3 contains 15 residues. CDR3 in amino acids: CASSFPTGSSETQYF. The CDR3 coding sequence is TGTGCCAGCAGCTTCCCGACAGGGTCGTCTGAGACCCAGTACTTC.

This rearrangement joins TRBV27 to TRBJ1-6; D possibly corresponds to TRBD1 (5 bases). The V gene lost 5 bases and the J gene lost 10 bases, with 15 bases spanning the gap. Germline CDR1 is MNHEY and CDR2 is SMNVEV (reference sequence). The CDR3 has 14 amino acids. CDR3 sequence (DNA): TGTGCCAGCAGTCCCCGGGAAGGGGAATCACCCCTCCACTTT. Its translation: CASSPREGESPLHF.

This clonotype was counted a few times. The V gene is TRBV20-1, the J gene TRBJ1-2; D is possibly TRBD1 (6 bases). From germline, CDR1 is DFQATT and CDR2 SNEGSKA (reference sequence). The V end lost 3 bases, the J end lost 1 base, and 9 bases lay between the germline ends. The CDR3 length is 13 residues. The CDR3 region is CSASGQNNYGYTF. For the CDR3, the DNA is TGCAGTGCTAGTGGACAGAATAACTATGGCTACACCTTC.

This clonotype has just one count. Sequence at one end of the junction differs from germline and may be a read error. Here the CDR3 reads CTSTGTVFFDEQFF. The CDR3 nucleotides are TGTACCAGCACGGGGACTGTATTTTTCGATGAGCAGTTCTTC. The rearrangement uses TRBV7-8 and TRBJ2-1; weak D call: TRBD2 (6 bases). This CDR3 region has 14 residues. Germline assignment: CDR1 SGHVS and CDR2 FQNEAQ.

This clonotype appeared a few times. This chain uses TRBV9 with TRBJ2-5; D is unclear. Germline CDR1 and CDR2: SGDLS and YYNGEE. The V and J ends lost 0 bases and 5 bases respectively, with 17 bases between them. The CDR3 contains 16 residues. The CDR3 sequence: CASSVAPSLLVETQYF. CDR3 DNA sequence: TGTGCCAGCAGCGTAGCTCCAAGCTTGCTGGTCGAGACCCAGTACTTC.

To note about this clonotype: The junction shows a germline mismatch at one end, possibly a read error. J is TRBJ1-2 and V is TRBV20-1, with D tentatively TRBD1 (5 bases). CDR3 length equals 15 residues. Germline CDR1 and CDR2: DFQATT and SNEGSKA (reference sequence). CDR3 in amino acids: CSAPPEGTTYRGCTF. The CDR3 coding sequence is TGCAGTGCTCCCCCAGAGGGAACCACTTATCGGGGCTGCACCTTC.